A single sample gave rise to the 2 T cell receptor beta chains below, sequenced in a study of cytomegalovirus exposure and HLA in healthy donors (dated by TCRdb to 2016 to 2017). The receptor library was made with the immunoSEQ multiplex PCR assay. For the multiplex PCR, a mixture combining 60 forward primers for TCR Vbeta segments and 13 reverse primers for TCR Jbeta segments was used. TCRdb obtained this table from immuneACCESS and retained in-frame rearrangements with V and J assigned. These tables miss some clones; where compared with another copy, unresolved V genes account for less than half of the shortfall, and the remainder is unexplained. Counted in this sample were 180,000 or so clones; 77% of them appeared once. The top ten clones comprise about 4% of the sample. The source material was PBMCs. These receptors came from a woman in her sixties or seventies in good health and CMV-seropositive.

The chain employs TRBV30 and TRBJ2-3; 9 bases align to TRBD2. After removal of 8 bases from V and 0 bases from J, the junction contained 9 bases not matched to a gene. The germline V gene has CDR1 GTSNPN and CDR2 SVGIG (reference sequence). This CDR3 spans 15 amino acids. CDR3 DNA sequence: TGTGCCGGCGGCGGGAGGGCCTCGAGCACAGATACGCAGTATTTT. Amino acid sequence: CAGGGRASSTDTQYF.

The chain joins TRBV27 to TRBJ2-7, with 8 bases that match TRBD2. V trimming: 2 bases; J trimming: 2 bases; junction bases outside the gene matches: 5. Germline CDR1 reads MNHEY; CDR2 reads SMNVEV (reference sequence). The CDR3 is 15 residues long. CDR3: CASSLGIAGTYEQYF. The DNA of the CDR3 is TGTGCCAGCAGTTTAGGGATAGCGGGAACCTACGAGCAGTACTTC.